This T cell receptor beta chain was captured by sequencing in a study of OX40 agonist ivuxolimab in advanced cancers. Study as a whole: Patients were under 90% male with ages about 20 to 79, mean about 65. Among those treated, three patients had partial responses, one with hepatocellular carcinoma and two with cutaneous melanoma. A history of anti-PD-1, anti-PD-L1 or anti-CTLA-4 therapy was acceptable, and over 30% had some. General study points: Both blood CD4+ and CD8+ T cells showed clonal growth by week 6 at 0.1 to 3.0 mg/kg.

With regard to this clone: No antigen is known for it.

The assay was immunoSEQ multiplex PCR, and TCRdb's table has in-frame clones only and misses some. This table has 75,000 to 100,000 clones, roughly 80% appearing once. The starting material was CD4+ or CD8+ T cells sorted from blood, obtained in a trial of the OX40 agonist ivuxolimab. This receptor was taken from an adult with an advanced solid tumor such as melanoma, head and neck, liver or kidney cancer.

The CDR3 nucleotides read TGTGCCAGCTCACCAGATTCGGCGTCTGGGGCCAACGTCCTGACTTTC. It is translated as CASSPDSASGANVLTF. V usage is TRBV18 and J usage is TRBJ2-6; D is ambiguous. V lost 2 bases and J 1 base, leaving 9 bases between the germline ends. CDR1 and CDR2 (germline): KGHSH, LQKENI. The CDR3 is 16 amino acids.